The present T cell receptor (beta chain) was sequenced within a study of T-cell reconstitution after alpha-beta-depleted transplantation in children. It was with unique molecular identifiers that the TCRbeta library was prepared. One entry per CDR3 protein results from TCRdb running MiXCR on the PCR reads. The sample yields about 500,000 distinct CDR3 sequences, 32% seen once. A few counts support this clonotype. The CDR3 covers 15 residues. Trimming stripped 3 bases from V and 0 bases from J, with 10 bases between. The sample in question was PBMCs from the stem cell graft donor, obtained from the stem cell graft. The chain carries TRBV12-3 or TRBV12-4 and TRBJ2-3; no clear D. The TCR was taken from a human donor who donated a stem cell graft to a child with aplastic anemia. CDR3 in amino acids: CASSLYGRSTDTQYF. The CDR3 coding sequence is TGTGCCAGCAGTTTGTACGGGCGCAGCACAGATACGCAGTATTTT.